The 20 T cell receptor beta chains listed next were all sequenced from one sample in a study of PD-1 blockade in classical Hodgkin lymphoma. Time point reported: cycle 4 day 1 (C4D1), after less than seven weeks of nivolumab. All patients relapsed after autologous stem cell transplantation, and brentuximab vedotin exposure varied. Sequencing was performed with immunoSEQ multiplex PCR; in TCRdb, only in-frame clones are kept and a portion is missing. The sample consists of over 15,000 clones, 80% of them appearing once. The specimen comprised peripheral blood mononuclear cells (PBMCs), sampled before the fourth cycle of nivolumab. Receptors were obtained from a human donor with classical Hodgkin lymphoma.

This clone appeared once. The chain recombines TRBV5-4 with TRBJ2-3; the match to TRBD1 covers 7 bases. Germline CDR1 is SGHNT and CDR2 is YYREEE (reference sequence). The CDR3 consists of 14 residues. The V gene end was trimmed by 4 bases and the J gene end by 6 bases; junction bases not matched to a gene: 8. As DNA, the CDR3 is TGTGCCAGCAGCACCAAGACAGGGTCGGATACGCAGTATTTT. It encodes CASSTKTGSDTQYF. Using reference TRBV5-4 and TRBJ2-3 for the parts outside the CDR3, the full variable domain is ETGVTQSPTHLIKTRGQQVTLRCSSQSGHNTVSWYQQALGQGPQFIFQYYREEENGRGNFPPRFSGLQFPNYSSELNVNALELDDSALYLCASSTKTGSDTQYFGPGTRLTVL.

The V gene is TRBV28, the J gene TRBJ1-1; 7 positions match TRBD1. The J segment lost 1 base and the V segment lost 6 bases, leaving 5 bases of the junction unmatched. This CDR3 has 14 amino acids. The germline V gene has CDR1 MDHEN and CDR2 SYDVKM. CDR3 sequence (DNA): TGTGCCAGCAGCTACGGGACAGCGAACACTGAAGCTTTCTTT. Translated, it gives CASSYGTANTEAFF.

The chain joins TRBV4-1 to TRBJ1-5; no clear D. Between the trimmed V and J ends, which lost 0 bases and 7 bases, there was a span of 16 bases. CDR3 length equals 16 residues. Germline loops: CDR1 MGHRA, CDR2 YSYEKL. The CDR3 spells CASSQDLEGLRQPQHF. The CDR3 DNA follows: TGCGCCAGCAGCCAAGATTTAGAGGGATTGAGGCAGCCCCAGCATTTT.

The CDR3 sequence is CAAPPGQEDGYTF. CDR3 nucleotide sequence: TGTGCCGCCCCACCTGGGCAGGAGGATGGCTACACCTTC. This sequence joins TRBV6-4 and TRBJ1-2; D gene ambiguous. V was shortened by 11 bases and J by 6 bases, with 19 bases between the two germline ends. This CDR3 has 13 residues. CDR1 is MRHNA, CDR2 SNTAGT, per germline.

The CDR3 bases are TGTGCCAGCAGCTTGTTTCCGGGACTAGCGGTGTACAATGAGCAGTTCTTC. Translation: CASSLFPGLAVYNEQFF. The V and J genes are TRBV7-8 and TRBJ2-1; TRBD2 matches at 11 bases. The CDR3 loop spans 17 amino acids. The germline CDR1 and CDR2 sequences are SGHVS and FQNEAQ. The trim removed 3 bases at V and 4 bases at J, leaving 8 bases unmatched.

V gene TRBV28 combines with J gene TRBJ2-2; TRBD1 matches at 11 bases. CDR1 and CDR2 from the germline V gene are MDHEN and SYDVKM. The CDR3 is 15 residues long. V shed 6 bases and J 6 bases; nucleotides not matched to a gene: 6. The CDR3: CASSPGTGGSGELFF. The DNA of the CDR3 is TGTGCCAGCAGCCCCGGGACAGGGGGTTCCGGGGAGCTGTTTTTT. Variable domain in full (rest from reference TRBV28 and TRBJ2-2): DVKVTQSSRYLVKRTGEKVFLECVQDMDHENMFWYRQDPGLGLRLIYFSYDVKMKEKGDIPEGYSVSREKKERFSLILESASTNQTSMYLCASSPGTGGSGELFFGEGSRLTVL.

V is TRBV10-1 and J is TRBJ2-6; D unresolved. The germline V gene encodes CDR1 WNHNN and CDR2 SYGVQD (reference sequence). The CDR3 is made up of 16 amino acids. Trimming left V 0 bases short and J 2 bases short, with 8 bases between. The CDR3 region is CASSESISAGANVLTF. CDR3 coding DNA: TGCGCCAGCAGTGAGTCGATTTCGGCTGGGGCCAACGTCCTGACTTTC.

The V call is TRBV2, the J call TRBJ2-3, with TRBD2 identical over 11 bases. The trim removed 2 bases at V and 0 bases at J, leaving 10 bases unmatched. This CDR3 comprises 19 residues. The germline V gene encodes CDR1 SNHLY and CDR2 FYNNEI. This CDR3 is CASSEFLAGGTISTDTQYF. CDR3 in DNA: TGTGCCAGCAGTGAATTCCTAGCGGGGGGCACTATTAGCACAGATACGCAGTATTTT.

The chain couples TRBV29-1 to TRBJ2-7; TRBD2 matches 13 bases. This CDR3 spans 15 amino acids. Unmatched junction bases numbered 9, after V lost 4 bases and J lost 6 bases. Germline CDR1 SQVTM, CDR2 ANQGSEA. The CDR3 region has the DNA TGCAGCGTTGCCTCTGGACTAGCGGGAGAAGGCGAGCAGTACTTC. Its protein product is CSVASGLAGEGEQYF.

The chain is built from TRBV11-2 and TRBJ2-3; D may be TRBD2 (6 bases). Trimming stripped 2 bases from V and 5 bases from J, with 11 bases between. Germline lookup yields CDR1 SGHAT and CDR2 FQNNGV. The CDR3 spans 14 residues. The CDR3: CASSLTPRGDTQYF. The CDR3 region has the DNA TGTGCCAGCAGCTTAACCCCGCGGGGAGATACGCAGTATTTT.

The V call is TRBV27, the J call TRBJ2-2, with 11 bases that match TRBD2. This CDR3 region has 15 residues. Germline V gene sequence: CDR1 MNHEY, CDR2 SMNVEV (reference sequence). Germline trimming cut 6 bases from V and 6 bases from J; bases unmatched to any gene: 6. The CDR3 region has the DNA TGTGCCAGCAGGGAACTAGCGGGAGTGTCCGGGGAGCTGTTTTTT. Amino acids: CASRELAGVSGELFF.

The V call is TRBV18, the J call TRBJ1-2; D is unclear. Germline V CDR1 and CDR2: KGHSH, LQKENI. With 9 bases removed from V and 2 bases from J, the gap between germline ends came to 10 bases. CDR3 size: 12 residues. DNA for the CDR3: TGTGCCAGTTCCGGGCCCAACTATGGCTACACCTTC. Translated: CASSGPNYGYTF.

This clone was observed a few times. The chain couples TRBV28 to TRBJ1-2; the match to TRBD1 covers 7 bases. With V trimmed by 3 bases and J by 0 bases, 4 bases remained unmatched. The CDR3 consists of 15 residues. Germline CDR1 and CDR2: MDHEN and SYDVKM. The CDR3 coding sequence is TGTGCCAGCAGTTTGTACAGGGGAGCTAACTATGGCTACACCTTC. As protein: CASSLYRGANYGYTF.

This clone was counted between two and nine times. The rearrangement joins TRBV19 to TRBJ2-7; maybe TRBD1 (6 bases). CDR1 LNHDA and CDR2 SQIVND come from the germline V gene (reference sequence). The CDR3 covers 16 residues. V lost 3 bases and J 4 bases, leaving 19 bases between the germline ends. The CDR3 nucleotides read TGTGCCAGTAGTATTAGCTCTGCCGGGACAAAGTACGAGCAGTACTTC. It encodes CASSISSAGTKYEQYF.

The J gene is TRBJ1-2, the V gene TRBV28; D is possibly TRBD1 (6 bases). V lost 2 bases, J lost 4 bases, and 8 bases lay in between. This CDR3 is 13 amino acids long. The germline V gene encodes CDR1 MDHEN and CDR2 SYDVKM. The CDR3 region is CASSLPGAYGYTF. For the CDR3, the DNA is TGTGCCAGCAGTTTACCGGGGGCCTATGGCTACACCTTC.

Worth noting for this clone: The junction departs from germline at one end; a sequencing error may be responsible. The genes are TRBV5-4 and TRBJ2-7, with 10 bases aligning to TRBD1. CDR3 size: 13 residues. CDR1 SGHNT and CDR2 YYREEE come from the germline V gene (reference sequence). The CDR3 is CASSLGDRGPPLF. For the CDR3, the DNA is TGTGCCAGCAGCTTGGGGGACAGGGGACCCCCTTTGTTC.

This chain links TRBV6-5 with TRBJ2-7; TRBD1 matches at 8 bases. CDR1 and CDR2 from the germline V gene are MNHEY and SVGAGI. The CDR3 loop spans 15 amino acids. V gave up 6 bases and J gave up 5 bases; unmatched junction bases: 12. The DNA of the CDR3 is TGTGCCAGCAGGGTGGTCGTGACAGGGGTAAACGAGCAGTACTTC. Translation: CASRVVVTGVNEQYF.

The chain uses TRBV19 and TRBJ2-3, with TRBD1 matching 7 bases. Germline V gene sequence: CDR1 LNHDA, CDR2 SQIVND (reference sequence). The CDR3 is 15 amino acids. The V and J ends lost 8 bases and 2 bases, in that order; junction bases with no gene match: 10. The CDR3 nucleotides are TGTGCCAGTTCCACATCGACAGGGACCACAGATACGCAGTATTTT. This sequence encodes CASSTSTGTTDTQYF.

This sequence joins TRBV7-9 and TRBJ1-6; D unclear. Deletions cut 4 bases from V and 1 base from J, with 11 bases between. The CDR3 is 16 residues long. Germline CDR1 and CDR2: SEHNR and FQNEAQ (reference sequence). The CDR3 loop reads CASSSLFASYNSPLHF. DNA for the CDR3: TGTGCCAGCAGCTCTTTGTTTGCATCCTATAATTCACCCCTCCACTTT.

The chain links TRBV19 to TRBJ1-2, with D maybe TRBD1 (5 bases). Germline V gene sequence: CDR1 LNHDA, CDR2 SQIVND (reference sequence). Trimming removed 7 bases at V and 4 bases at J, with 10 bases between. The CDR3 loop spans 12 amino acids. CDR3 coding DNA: TGTGCCAGTAAGGGGCCCTCCTATGGCTACACCTTC. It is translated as CASKGPSYGYTF.